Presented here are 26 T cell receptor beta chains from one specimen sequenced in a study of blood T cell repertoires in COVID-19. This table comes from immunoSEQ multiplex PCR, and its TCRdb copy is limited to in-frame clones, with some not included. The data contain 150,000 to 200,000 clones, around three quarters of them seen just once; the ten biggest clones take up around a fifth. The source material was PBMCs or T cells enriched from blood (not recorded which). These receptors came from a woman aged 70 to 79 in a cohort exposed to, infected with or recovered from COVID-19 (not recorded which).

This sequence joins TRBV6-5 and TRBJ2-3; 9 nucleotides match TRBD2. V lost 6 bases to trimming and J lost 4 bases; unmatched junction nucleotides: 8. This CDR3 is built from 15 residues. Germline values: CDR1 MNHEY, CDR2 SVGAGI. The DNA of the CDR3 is TGTGCCAGCAGGGATAGCGGGAGTAGGCCAGATACGCAGTATTTT. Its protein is CASRDSGSRPDTQYF.

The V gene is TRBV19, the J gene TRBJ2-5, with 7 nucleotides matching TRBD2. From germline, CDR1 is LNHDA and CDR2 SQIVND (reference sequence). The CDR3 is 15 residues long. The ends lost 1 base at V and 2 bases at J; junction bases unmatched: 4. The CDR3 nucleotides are TGTGCCAGTAGTATAGCCAGGGACTATCAAGAGACCCAGTACTTC. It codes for CASSIARDYQETQYF.

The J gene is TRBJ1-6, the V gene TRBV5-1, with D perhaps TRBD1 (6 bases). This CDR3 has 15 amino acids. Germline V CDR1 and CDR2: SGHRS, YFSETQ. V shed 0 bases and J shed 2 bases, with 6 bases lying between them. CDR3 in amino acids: CASSLEGAYNSPLHF. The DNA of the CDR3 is TGCGCCAGCAGCTTGGAGGGGGCCTATAATTCACCCCTCCACTTT. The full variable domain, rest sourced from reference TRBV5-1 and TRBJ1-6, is KAGVTQTPRYLIKTRGQQVTLSCSPISGHRSVSWYQQTPGQGLQFLFEYFSETQRNKGNFPGRFSGRQFSNSRSEMNVSTLELGDSALYLCASSLEGAYNSPLHFGNGTRLTVT.

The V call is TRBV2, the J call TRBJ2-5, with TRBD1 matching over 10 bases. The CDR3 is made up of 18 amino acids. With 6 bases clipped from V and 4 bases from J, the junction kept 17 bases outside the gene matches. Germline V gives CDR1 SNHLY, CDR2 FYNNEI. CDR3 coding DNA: TGTGCCAGCAGGGGAGGGACAGGGGTCCTTAGGTTGGGAGAGACCCAGTACTTC. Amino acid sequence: CASRGGTGVLRLGETQYF. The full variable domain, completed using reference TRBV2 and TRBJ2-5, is EPEVTQTPSHQVTQMGQEVILRCVPISNHLYFYWYRQILGQKVEFLVSFYNNEISEKSEIFDDQFSVERPDGSNFTLKIRSTKLEDSAMYFCASRGGTGVLRLGETQYFGPGTRLLVL.

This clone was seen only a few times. The CDR3: CASSLASGQGVGMNTEAFF. Here the CDR3 DNA reads TGTGCCAGCAGCTTAGCCTCCGGACAGGGAGTGGGGATGAACACTGAAGCTTTCTTT. This chain connects TRBV7-8 to TRBJ1-1; TRBD1 agrees at 8 bases. The CDR3 consists of 19 residues. J lost 0 bases, V lost 0 bases, and 12 bases had no gene match. Germline lookup yields CDR1 SGHVS and CDR2 FQNEAQ.

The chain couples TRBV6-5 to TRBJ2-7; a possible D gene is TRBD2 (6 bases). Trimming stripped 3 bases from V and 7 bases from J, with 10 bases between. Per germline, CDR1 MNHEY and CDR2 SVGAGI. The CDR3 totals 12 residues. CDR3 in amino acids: CASSYGGWEQYF. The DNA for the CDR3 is TGTGCCAGCAGTTATGGGGGGTGGGAGCAGTACTTC.

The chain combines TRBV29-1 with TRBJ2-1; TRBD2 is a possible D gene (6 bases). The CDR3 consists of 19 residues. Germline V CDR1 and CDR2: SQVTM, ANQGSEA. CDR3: CSAGRPGEVWASSYNEQFF. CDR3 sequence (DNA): TGCAGTGCGGGCCGCCCTGGGGAGGTCTGGGCGAGCTCCTACAATGAGCAGTTCTTC.

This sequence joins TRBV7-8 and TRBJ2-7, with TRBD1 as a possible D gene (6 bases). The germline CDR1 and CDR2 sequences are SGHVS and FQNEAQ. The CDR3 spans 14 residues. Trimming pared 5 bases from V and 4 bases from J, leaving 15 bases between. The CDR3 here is CASSPWGQGYEQYF. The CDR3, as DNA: TGTGCCAGCAGCCCCTGGGGGCAGGGGTACGAGCAGTACTTC.

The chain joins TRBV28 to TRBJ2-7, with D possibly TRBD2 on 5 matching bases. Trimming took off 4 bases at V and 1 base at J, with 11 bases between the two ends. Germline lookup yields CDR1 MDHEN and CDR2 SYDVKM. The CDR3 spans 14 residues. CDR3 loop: CASSSLGDSYEQYF. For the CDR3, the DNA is TGTGCCAGCAGTTCTCTGGGAGATTCCTACGAGCAGTACTTC.

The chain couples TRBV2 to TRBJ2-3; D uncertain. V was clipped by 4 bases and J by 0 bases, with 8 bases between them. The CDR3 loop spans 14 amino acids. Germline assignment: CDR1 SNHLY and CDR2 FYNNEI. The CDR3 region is CASSVHVSTDTQYF. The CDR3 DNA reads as TGTGCCAGCAGTGTTCATGTGAGCACAGATACGCAGTATTTT.

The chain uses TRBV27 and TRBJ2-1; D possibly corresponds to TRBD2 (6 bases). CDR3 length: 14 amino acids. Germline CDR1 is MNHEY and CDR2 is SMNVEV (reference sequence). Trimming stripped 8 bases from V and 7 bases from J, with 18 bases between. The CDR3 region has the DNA TGTGCCAGCGCCATGGGGCTAGCGAGGAATGAGCAGTTCTTC. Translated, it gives CASAMGLARNEQFF.

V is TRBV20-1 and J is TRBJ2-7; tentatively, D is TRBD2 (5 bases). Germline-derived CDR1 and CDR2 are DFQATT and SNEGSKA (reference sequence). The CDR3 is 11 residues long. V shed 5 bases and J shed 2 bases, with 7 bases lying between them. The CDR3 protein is CSAPGTYEQYF. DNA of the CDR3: TGCAGTGCTCCGGGAACCTACGAGCAGTACTTC.

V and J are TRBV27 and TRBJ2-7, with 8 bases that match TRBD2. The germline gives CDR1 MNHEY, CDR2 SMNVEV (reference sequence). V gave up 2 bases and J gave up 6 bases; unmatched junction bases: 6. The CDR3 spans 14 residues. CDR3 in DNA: TGTGCCAGCAGTTTAGGGCGGGAGGTTGGCGAGCAGTACTTC. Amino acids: CASSLGREVGEQYF.

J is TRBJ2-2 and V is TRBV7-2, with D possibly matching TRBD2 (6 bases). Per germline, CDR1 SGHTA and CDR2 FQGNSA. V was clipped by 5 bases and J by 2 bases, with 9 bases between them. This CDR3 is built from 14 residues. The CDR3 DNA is TGTGCCAGCAGCGCGGGACCAAACACCGGGGAGCTGTTTTTT. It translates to CASSAGPNTGELFF.

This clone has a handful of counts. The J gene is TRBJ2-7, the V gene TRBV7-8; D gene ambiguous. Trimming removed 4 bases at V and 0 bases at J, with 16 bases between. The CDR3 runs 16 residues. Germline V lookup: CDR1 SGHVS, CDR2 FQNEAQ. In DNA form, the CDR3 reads TGTGCCAGCAGCTCAAACTCCTTAGCTAGCTCCTACGAGCAGTACTTC. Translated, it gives CASSSNSLASSYEQYF.

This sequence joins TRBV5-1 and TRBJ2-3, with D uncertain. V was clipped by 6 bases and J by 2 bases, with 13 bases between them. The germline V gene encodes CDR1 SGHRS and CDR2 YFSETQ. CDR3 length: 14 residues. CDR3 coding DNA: TGCGCCAGCACCTTCCAGGCCTCCACAGATACGCAGTATTTT. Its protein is CASTFQASTDTQYF. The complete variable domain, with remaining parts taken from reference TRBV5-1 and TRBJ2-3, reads KAGVTQTPRYLIKTRGQQVTLSCSPISGHRSVSWYQQTPGQGLQFLFEYFSETQRNKGNFPGRFSGRQFSNSRSEMNVSTLELGDSALYLCASTFQASTDTQYFGPGTRLTVL.

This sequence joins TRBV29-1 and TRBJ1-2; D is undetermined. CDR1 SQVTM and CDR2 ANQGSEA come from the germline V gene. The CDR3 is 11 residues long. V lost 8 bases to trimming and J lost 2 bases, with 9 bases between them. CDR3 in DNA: TGCAGCTCTCTAACGAACTATGGCTACACCTTC. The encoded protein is CSSLTNYGYTF.

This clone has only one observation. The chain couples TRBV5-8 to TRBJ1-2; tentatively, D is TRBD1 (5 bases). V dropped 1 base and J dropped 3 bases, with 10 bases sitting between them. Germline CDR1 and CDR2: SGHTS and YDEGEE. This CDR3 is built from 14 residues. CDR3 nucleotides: TGTGCCAGCAGCTTGCGGGGGGGAGACTATGGCTACACCTTC. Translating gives CASSLRGGDYGYTF.

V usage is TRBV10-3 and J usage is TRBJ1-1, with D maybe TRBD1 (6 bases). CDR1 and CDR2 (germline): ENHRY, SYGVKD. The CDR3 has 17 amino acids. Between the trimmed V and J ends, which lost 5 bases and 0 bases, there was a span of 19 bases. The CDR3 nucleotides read TGTGCCATCAGTCAATCACAGGGAAAGGGCATGAACACTGAAGCTTTCTTT. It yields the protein CAISQSQGKGMNTEAFF.

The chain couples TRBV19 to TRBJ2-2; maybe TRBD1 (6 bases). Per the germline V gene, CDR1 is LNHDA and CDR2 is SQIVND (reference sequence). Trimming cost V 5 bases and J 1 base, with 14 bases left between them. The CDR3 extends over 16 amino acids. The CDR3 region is CASSPYGTLNTGELFF. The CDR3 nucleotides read TGTGCCAGTAGTCCCTACGGGACATTGAACACCGGGGAGCTGTTTTTT.

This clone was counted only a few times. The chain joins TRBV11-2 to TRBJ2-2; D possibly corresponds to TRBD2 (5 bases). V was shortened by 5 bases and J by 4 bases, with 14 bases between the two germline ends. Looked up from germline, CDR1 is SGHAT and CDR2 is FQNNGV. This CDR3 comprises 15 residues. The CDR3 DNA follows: TGTGCCAGCAGCCCCTACGAGGGCAGCACCGGGGAGCTGTTTTTT. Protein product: CASSPYEGSTGELFF.

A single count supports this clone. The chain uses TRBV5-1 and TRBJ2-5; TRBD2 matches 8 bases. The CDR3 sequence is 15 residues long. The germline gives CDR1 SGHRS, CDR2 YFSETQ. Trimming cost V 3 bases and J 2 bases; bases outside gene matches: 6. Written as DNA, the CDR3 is TGCGCCAGCAGCTCTGCCTTAGCGGGACAAGAGACCCAGTACTTC. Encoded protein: CASSSALAGQETQYF.

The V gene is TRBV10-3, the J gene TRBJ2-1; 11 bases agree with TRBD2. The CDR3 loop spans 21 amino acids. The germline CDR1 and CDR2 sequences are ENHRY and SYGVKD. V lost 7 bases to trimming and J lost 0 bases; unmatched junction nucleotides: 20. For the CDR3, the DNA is TGTGCCATCACTACTCTTCCTCGGACTAGCGGGTCTTTGAGCTCCTACAATGAGCAGTTCTTC. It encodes CAITTLPRTSGSLSSYNEQFF.

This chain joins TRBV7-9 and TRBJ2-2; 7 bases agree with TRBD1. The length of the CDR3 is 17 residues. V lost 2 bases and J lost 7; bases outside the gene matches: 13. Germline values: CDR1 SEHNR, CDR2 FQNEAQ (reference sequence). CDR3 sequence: CASSLWLTGPNVGELFF. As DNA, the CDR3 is TGTGCCAGCAGCTTATGGTTGACAGGGCCTAACGTCGGGGAGCTGTTTTTT.

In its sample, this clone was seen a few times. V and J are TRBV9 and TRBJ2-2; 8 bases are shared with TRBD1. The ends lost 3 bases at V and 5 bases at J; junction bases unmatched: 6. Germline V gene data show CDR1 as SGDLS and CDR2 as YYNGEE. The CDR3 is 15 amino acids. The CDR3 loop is CASSAGGQVTGELFF. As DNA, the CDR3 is TGTGCCAGCAGCGCCGGGGGACAGGTAACCGGGGAGCTGTTTTTT.

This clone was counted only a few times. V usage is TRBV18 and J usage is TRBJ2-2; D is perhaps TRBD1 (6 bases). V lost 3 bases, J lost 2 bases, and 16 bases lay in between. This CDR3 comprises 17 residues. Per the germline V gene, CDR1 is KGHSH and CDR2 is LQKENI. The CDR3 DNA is TGTGCCAGCTCACCGGTATCAGGACAGTTTAACACCGGGGAGCTGTTTTTT. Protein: CASSPVSGQFNTGELFF. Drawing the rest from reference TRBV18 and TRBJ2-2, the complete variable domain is NAGVMQNPRHLVRRRGQEARLRCSPMKGHSHVYWYRQLPEEGLKFMVYLQKENIIDESGMPKERFSAEFPKEGPSILRIQQVVRGDSAAYFCASSPVSGQFNTGELFFGEGSRLTVL.